The 30 T cell receptor beta chains presented below share a single source sample, sequenced in a study of CD8+ T cells in alopecia areata. The treatment here: oral pan-JAK inhibitor, 5-10 mg twice daily. The authors extracted RNA and reverse transcribed it into cDNA as the sequencing template. Assay: immunoSEQ multiplex PCR; the TCRdb copy retains only in-frame clones and omits some. The sample holds approximately 100,000 clones, about 60% seen once. The sample in question was CD8+ T cells sorted from blood, obtained at approximately week 56, from a patient treated with tofacitinib. Every receptor here comes from a human donor with alopecia areata.

The rearrangement links TRBV6-5 to TRBJ2-5; possible D gene TRBD1, 5 bases. The CDR3 runs to 15 residues. The V and J ends lost 0 bases and 5 bases respectively, with 13 bases between them. Germline lookup yields CDR1 MNHEY and CDR2 SVGAGI. CDR3 region: CASSYSKVGVETQYF. The CDR3 nucleotides are TGTGCCAGCAGTTACTCGAAAGTAGGGGTGGAGACCCAGTACTTC.

The genes are TRBV9 and TRBJ2-5, with TRBD2 matching over 10 bases. V dropped 0 bases and J dropped 4; count of bases not matched to a gene: 9. Germline V CDR1 and CDR2: SGDLS, YYNGEE. The CDR3 sequence is 17 residues long. The chain's CDR3 is CASSVEGRAGGPETQYF. CDR3 sequence (DNA): TGTGCCAGCAGCGTAGAAGGCCGAGCGGGGGGGCCAGAGACCCAGTACTTC.

The rearrangement uses TRBV12-5 and TRBJ2-3; tentatively, D is TRBD1 (6 bases). The CDR3 is 15 residues long. Germline CDR1 reads LGHNT; CDR2 reads FRNRAP. Trimming removed 6 bases from V and 2 bases from J, with 15 bases in between. CDR3 region: CASGGTGPITDTQYF. CDR3 bases: TGTGCTAGTGGCGGTACAGGGCCCATCACAGATACGCAGTATTTT.

J is TRBJ1-1 and V is TRBV20-1; D is unresolved. Per the germline V gene, CDR1 is DFQATT and CDR2 is SNEGSKA (reference sequence). This CDR3 contains 11 residues. Trimming stripped 6 bases from V and 1 base from J, with 6 bases between. CDR3: CSAPGNTEAFF. CDR3 in DNA: TGCAGTGCCCCGGGGAACACTGAAGCTTTCTTT.

The J gene is TRBJ2-1, the V gene TRBV2; possible D gene TRBD1, 7 bases. Trimming cost V 8 bases and J 2 bases, with 13 bases left between them. Germline V CDR1 and CDR2: SNHLY, FYNNEI. This CDR3 region has 14 residues. The DNA of the CDR3 is TGTGCCAGCGATCAGGGGGGCCCCTACAATGAGCAGTTCTTC. Its translation: CASDQGGPYNEQFF.

The chain uses TRBV11-3 and TRBJ2-7; 10 bases line up with TRBD2. The CDR3 is 14 residues long. Germline assignment: CDR1 SGHNT and CDR2 YENEEA. V trimming: 3 bases; J trimming: 4 bases; junction bases outside the gene matches: 3. DNA of the CDR3: TGTGCCAGCAGCTTTCTAGCGGGGGTTTACGAGCAGTACTTC. Encoded protein: CASSFLAGVYEQYF.

The J gene is TRBJ2-1, the V gene TRBV7-3, with 9 nucleotides matching TRBD2. The J segment lost 6 bases and the V segment lost 0 bases, leaving 0 bases of the junction unmatched. Germline V gene lookup returns CDR1 SGHTA and CDR2 FQGTGA. This CDR3 is built from 14 residues. CDR3 DNA sequence: TGTGCCAGCAGCTTAACTAGCGGGGGCAATGAGCAGTTCTTC. It is translated as CASSLTSGGNEQFF.

A few counts support this clone. The same CDR3 arises from other DNA sequences in this sample as well. This chain joins TRBV6-5 and TRBJ2-5; D tentatively fits TRBD1 or TRBD2 (5 bases each). Germline lookup yields CDR1 MNHEY and CDR2 SVGAGI. V gave up 2 bases and J gave up 7 bases, with 5 bases separating them. CDR3 size: 11 residues. CDR3 sequence reads: CASSYGGTQYF. The CDR3 DNA follows: TGTGCCAGCAGTTACGGGGGGACCCAGTACTTC.

This clone was seen a handful of times. The V call is TRBV6-5, the J call TRBJ1-3; TRBD1 matches 8 bases. Per the germline V gene, CDR1 is MNHEY and CDR2 is SVGAGI. Germline trimming cut 7 bases from V and 4 bases from J; bases unmatched to any gene: 6. The CDR3 has 14 residues. CDR3 DNA sequence: TGTGCCAGCACCCGGACAGGGCGCGGAAACACCATATATTTT. Protein: CASTRTGRGNTIYF.

This clone was observed a handful of times. The CDR3 bases are TGTGCCAGCAGTGAAGCAGCAGATACGCAGTATTTT. This codes for CASSEAADTQYF. This chain connects TRBV2 to TRBJ2-3; D is uncertain. The CDR3 length is 12 residues. CDR1 SNHLY and CDR2 FYNNEI come from the germline V gene. The V end lost 0 bases, the J end lost 4 bases, and 2 bases lay between the germline ends.

The rearrangement uses TRBV10-3 and TRBJ2-5; D ambiguous. V was pared by 2 bases and J by 7 bases, with 5 bases between. Per the germline V gene, CDR1 is ENHRY and CDR2 is SYGVKD. This CDR3 spans 11 amino acids. CDR3 sequence: CAISEEGTQYF. For the CDR3, the DNA is TGTGCCATCAGTGAGGAAGGGACCCAGTACTTC.

This clone was observed a single time. V and J are TRBV4-1 and TRBJ2-3; D is uncertain. Germline CDR1 is MGHRA and CDR2 is YSYEKL. Trimming took 1 base from V and 5 from J, leaving 4 bases between them. This CDR3 comprises 12 residues. CDR3 sequence (DNA): TGCGCCAGCAGCCAAGGTCAAGATACGCAGTATTTT. Amino acid sequence: CASSQGQDTQYF.

The chain joins TRBV10-2 to TRBJ2-7; D is unresolved. Germline V lookup: CDR1 WSHSY, CDR2 SAAADI. The germline V and J ends were trimmed by 2 bases and 3 bases, with 5 bases remaining between them. The CDR3 has 12 amino acids. The CDR3 sequence: CASSENSYEQYF. In DNA, the CDR3 is TGCGCCAGCAGTGAGAACAGCTACGAGCAGTACTTC.

V usage is TRBV27 and J usage is TRBJ1-6, with D unclear. The CDR3 length is 14 residues. With 5 bases removed from V and 3 bases from J, the gap between germline ends came to 8 bases. The germline V gene has CDR1 MNHEY and CDR2 SMNVEV (reference sequence). CDR3 nucleotides: TGTGCCAGCAGTGGTACCGACTATAATTCACCCCTCCACTTT. As protein: CASSGTDYNSPLHF.

The chain employs TRBV2 and TRBJ2-1; D is ambiguous. V lost 10 bases, J lost 1 base, and 17 bases lay in between. The CDR3 runs 15 residues. Looked up from germline, CDR1 is SNHLY and CDR2 is FYNNEI. The CDR3 protein is CATLSKTESYNEQFF. The DNA of the CDR3 is TGTGCCACCCTTTCTAAGACCGAGTCCTACAATGAGCAGTTCTTC.

The V gene is TRBV27, the J gene TRBJ2-7, with D unresolved. Germline CDR1 and CDR2: MNHEY and SMNVEV (reference sequence). Between the trimmed V and J ends, which lost 5 bases and 0 bases, there was a span of 14 bases. The CDR3 runs to 15 residues. The CDR3 loop reads CASSPLRRSSYEQYF. The CDR3 DNA reads as TGTGCCAGCAGTCCTTTACGCAGGAGCTCCTACGAGCAGTACTTC.

The CDR3 nucleotides are TGTGCCAGCAGTTTAAATCTGGGATTCTCTGGAAACACCATATATTTT. It codes for CASSLNLGFSGNTIYF. This chain joins TRBV27 and TRBJ1-3; D remains unclear. This CDR3 contains 16 residues. V was shortened by 2 bases and J by 0 bases, with 11 bases between the two germline ends. In germline, CDR1 is MNHEY, CDR2 SMNVEV (reference sequence).

The CDR3 reads CASHPILGLAGALGTDTQYF. Here the CDR3 DNA reads TGTGCCAGCCACCCCATCTTGGGTCTAGCGGGGGCCCTAGGCACAGATACGCAGTATTTT. The chain has TRBV2 and TRBJ2-3; 10 nucleotides agree with TRBD2. This CDR3 has 20 amino acids. The germline V gene encodes CDR1 SNHLY and CDR2 FYNNEI. With 8 bases clipped from V and 1 base from J, the junction kept 21 bases outside the gene matches.

The chain couples TRBV9 to TRBJ2-1, with 15 positions matching TRBD2. CDR1 and CDR2 from the germline V gene are SGDLS and YYNGEE. The CDR3 length is 15 residues. The junction had 2 bases not matched to a gene; V was cut back by 3 bases and J by 7 bases. CDR3 loop: CASSGTSGGANEQFF. The CDR3 nucleotides are TGTGCCAGCAGCGGGACTAGCGGGGGGGCGAATGAGCAGTTCTTC.

This chain links TRBV7-9 with TRBJ2-4; 7 nucleotides match TRBD1. The J segment lost 0 bases and the V segment lost 0 bases, leaving 5 bases of the junction unmatched. The CDR3 has 17 residues. Germline assignment: CDR1 SEHNR and CDR2 FQNEAQ (reference sequence). In DNA, the CDR3 is TGTGCCAGCAGCTTAGCGATACAGGGGCTAGCCAAAAACATTCAGTACTTC. The encoded protein is CASSLAIQGLAKNIQYF.

This chain links TRBV5-1 with TRBJ2-1; a possible D gene is TRBD2 (6 bases). The CDR3 is made up of 13 amino acids. Trimming took off 1 base at V and 7 bases at J, with 9 bases between the two ends. Germline loops: CDR1 SGHRS, CDR2 YFSETQ. The DNA for the CDR3 is TGCGCCAGCAGCTTGCCAGGGAGGAATGAGCAGTTCTTC. This codes for CASSLPGRNEQFF.

This chain links TRBV9 with TRBJ2-2; 10 bases align to TRBD1. CDR1 and CDR2 from the germline V gene are SGDLS and YYNGEE. CDR3 length: 14 amino acids. The J segment lost 8 bases and the V segment lost 4 bases, leaving 5 bases of the junction unmatched. The chain's CDR3 is CASSPDRGQGELFF. The DNA for the CDR3 is TGTGCCAGCAGCCCCGACAGGGGGCAAGGGGAGCTGTTTTTT.

J is TRBJ1-6 and V is TRBV12-5, with 7 bases lining up with TRBD1. The CDR3 extends over 15 amino acids. V was pared by 2 bases and J by 5 bases, with 3 bases of the junction left unmatched. The V gene's germline CDR1 is LGHNT and CDR2 FRNRAP. The CDR3 protein is CASGLPGQDNSPLHF. The CDR3 region has the DNA TGTGCTAGTGGTTTGCCTGGACAGGATAATTCACCCCTCCACTTT.

The V call is TRBV7-8, the J call TRBJ1-1, with D possibly matching TRBD1 (5 bases). V dropped 5 bases and J dropped 2 bases, with 24 bases sitting between them. Looked up from germline, CDR1 is SGHVS and CDR2 is FQNEAQ. This CDR3 comprises 18 residues. The CDR3 sequence: CASSPPDTTLGVNTEAFF. In DNA form, the CDR3 reads TGTGCCAGCAGCCCTCCGGACACAACCTTGGGGGTTAACACTGAAGCTTTCTTT.

This chain links TRBV9 with TRBJ2-3; the D is unclear. The CDR3 extends over 13 amino acids. The V and J ends lost 3 bases and 4 bases respectively, with 9 bases between them. Germline CDR1 SGDLS, CDR2 YYNGEE. In nucleotides, the CDR3 is TGTGCCAGCAGCGAACCTCGTCCAGATACGCAGTATTTT. Protein sequence: CASSEPRPDTQYF.

V usage is TRBV7-9 and J usage is TRBJ2-3; D ambiguous. The germline gives CDR1 SEHNR, CDR2 FQNEAQ (reference sequence). This CDR3 spans 18 amino acids. V lost 2 bases and J lost 2, with 20 bases in between. DNA of the CDR3: TGTGCCAGCAGCTTAATCCCACCGCGGCCGACGAACACAGATACGCAGTATTTT. Amino acids: CASSLIPPRPTNTDTQYF.

This chain connects TRBV10-3 to TRBJ1-1; no reliable D call. The ends were cut back, 4 bases at V and 0 bases at J, with 6 bases in the middle. Germline V gene sequence: CDR1 ENHRY, CDR2 SYGVKD. The length of the CDR3 is 13 residues. CDR3 loop: CAISAEMNTEAFF. The CDR3 DNA reads TGTGCCATCAGTGCGGAAATGAACACTGAAGCTTTCTTT.

This rearrangement joins TRBV9 to TRBJ1-2; D is unresolved. The V end lost 3 bases, the J end lost 3 bases, and 9 bases lay between the germline ends. CDR1 and CDR2 from the germline V gene are SGDLS and YYNGEE. This CDR3 spans 13 amino acids. The CDR3, as DNA: TGTGCCAGCAGCGCGGCCGCAGACTATGGCTACACCTTC. Residues: CASSAAADYGYTF.

The chain carries TRBV5-1 and TRBJ2-3, with TRBD2 matching over 9 bases. CDR1 SGHRS and CDR2 YFSETQ come from the germline V gene. The CDR3 contains 17 residues. With V trimmed by 1 base and J by 3 bases, 9 bases remained unmatched. The CDR3 region is CASSLFGGGAGTDTQYF. The DNA of the CDR3 is TGCGCCAGCAGCTTGTTTGGCGGGGGGGCCGGAACAGATACGCAGTATTTT.

The chain couples TRBV5-6 to TRBJ1-5; 7 nucleotides line up with TRBD1. The CDR3 has 13 residues. Trimming took 5 bases from V and 6 from J; bases not matched to a gene: 5. Germline V gene lookup returns CDR1 SGHDT and CDR2 YYEEEE. CDR3 region: CASSPGGLQPQHF. DNA for the CDR3: TGTGCCAGCAGTCCAGGGGGGCTTCAGCCCCAGCATTTT.